The source of this T cell receptor beta chain is a study of cytomegalovirus exposure and HLA in healthy donors. PCR used 60 Vbeta primers and 13 Jbeta primers. Sequencing was performed with immunoSEQ multiplex PCR; in TCRdb, only in-frame clones are kept and a portion is missing. The profile shows 90,000 to 150,000 clones, 77% of them singletons. With regard to this clone: The antigen is unknown.

Study-wide points: Reports indicated that the classifier achieved high specificity and sensitivity in diagnosing cytomegalovirus status.

The receptor was isolated from a man younger than 35 in good health and CMV-seropositive. Sequencing was done on a sample of PBMCs.

CDR3 nucleotide sequence: TGTGCCACCAGCACCCGAGGACTAGCGAAATACAATGAGCAGTTCTTC. It encodes CATSTRGLAKYNEQFF. The rearrangement joins TRBV15 to TRBJ2-1, with 9 bases that match TRBD2. The germline CDR1 and CDR2 sequences are LNHNV and YYDKDF (reference sequence). J gave up 4 bases and V 4 bases, and 8 bases lay outside the gene matches. CDR3 length: 16 amino acids.